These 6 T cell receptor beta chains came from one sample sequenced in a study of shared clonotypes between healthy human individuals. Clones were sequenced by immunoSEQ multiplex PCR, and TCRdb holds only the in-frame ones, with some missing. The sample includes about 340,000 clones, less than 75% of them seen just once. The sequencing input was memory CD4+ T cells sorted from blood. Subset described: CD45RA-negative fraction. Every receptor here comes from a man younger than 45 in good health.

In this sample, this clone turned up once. Here the CDR3 DNA reads TGTGCCAGCTCACCACCCCAACTAGCGGGAGGGGAAGATACGCAGTATTTT. Translation: CASSPPQLAGGEDTQYF. The genes are TRBV18 and TRBJ2-3, with 13 positions matching TRBD2. The CDR3 runs 17 residues. Trimming cost V 0 bases and J 5 bases; bases outside gene matches: 5. The germline V gene encodes CDR1 KGHSH and CDR2 LQKENI.

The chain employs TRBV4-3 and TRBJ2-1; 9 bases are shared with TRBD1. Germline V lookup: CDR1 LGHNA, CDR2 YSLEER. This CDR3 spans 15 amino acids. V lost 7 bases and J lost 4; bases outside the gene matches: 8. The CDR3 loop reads CASKPGQGFYNEQFF. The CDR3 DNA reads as TGCGCCAGCAAACCGGGACAGGGCTTTTACAATGAGCAGTTCTTC.

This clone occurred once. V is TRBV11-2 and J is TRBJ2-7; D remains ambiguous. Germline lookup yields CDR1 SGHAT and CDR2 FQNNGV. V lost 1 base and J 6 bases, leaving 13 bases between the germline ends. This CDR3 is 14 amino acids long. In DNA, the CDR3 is TGTGCCAGCAGCTTAGTCAGCCTCTTTTCCGAGCAGTACTTC. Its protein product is CASSLVSLFSEQYF.

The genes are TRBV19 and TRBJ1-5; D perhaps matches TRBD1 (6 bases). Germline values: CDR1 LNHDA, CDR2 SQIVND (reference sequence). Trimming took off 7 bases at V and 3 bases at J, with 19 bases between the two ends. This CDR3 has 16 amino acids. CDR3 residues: CASKRGASGANQPQHF. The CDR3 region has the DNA TGTGCCAGTAAGAGGGGGGCTTCCGGGGCCAATCAGCCCCAGCATTTT.

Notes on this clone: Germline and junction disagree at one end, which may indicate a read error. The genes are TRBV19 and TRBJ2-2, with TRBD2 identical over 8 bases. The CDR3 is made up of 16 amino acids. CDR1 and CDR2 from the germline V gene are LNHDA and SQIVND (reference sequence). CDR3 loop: CASGITSGTFTGELFF. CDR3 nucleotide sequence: TGTGCCAGTGGTATCACTAGCGGAACCTTCACCGGGGAGCTGTTTTTT.

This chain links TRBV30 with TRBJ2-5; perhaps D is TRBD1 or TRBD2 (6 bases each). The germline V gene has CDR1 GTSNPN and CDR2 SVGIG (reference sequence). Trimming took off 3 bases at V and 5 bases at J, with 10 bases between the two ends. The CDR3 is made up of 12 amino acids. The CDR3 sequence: CAWSEGGETQYF. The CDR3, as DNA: TGTGCCTGGAGCGAGGGGGGCGAGACCCAGTACTTC.